This passage covers 19 T cell receptor beta chains from one sample sequenced in a study of blood T cell repertoires in COVID-19. Clones were read by immunoSEQ multiplex PCR, and TCRdb kept only the in-frame ones, dropping some. Of about 150,000 clones in the sample, about 85% were seen once. The sample comprised peripheral blood. The receptors come from a human donor in a cohort sampled during active COVID-19.

The chain joins TRBV14 to TRBJ2-5; 9 positions match TRBD1. This CDR3 is 16 amino acids long. With 1 base clipped from V and 5 bases from J, the junction kept 8 bases outside the gene matches. Germline loops: CDR1 SGHDN, CDR2 FVKESK. The DNA of the CDR3 is TGTGCCAGCAGCCAAGCGTCGGGGACAGGGTTGGAGACCCAGTACTTC. Its protein product is CASSQASGTGLETQYF.

CDR3 in amino acids: CASSNERGWTEAFF. The CDR3 DNA sequence: TGTGCCAGCAGCAACGAACGGGGTTGGACTGAAGCTTTCTTT. The chain employs TRBV7-8 and TRBJ1-1; unclear D gene. Germline-derived CDR1 and CDR2 are SGHVS and FQNEAQ. Trimming shortened V by 5 bases and J by 5 bases, and 15 bases separated the two germline ends. CDR3 length: 14 amino acids.

The rearrangement joins TRBV7-2 to TRBJ2-2, with 7 bases lining up with TRBD2. There are 16 residues in the CDR3. With V trimmed by 1 base and J by 5 bases, 7 bases remained unmatched. Germline-derived CDR1 and CDR2 are SGHTA and FQGNSA. This CDR3 is CASSLGLARWTGELFF. The CDR3 DNA reads TGTGCCAGCAGCTTAGGACTAGCTAGGTGGACCGGGGAGCTGTTTTTT.

The chain has TRBV29-1 and TRBJ2-1; unclear D gene. Germline CDR1 reads SQVTM; CDR2 reads ANQGSEA. This CDR3 has 10 amino acids. V was shortened by 6 bases and J by 8 bases, with 8 bases between the two germline ends. The CDR3 here is CSVVRDEQFF. As DNA, the CDR3 is TGCAGCGTCGTCCGGGATGAGCAGTTCTTC.

In regard to this clone: The sample carries other DNA sequences with the same CDR3. This chain links TRBV7-2 with TRBJ2-1, with D possibly being TRBD1 (5 bases). Germline V gene data show CDR1 as SGHTA and CDR2 as FQGNSA. Trimming cost V 4 bases and J 1 base, with 11 bases left between them. CDR3 length equals 15 residues. The CDR3 region is CASSYGQGSYNEQFF. The DNA for the CDR3 is TGTGCCAGCAGCTATGGGCAGGGATCCTACAATGAGCAGTTCTTC. Combining the CDR3 with reference TRBV7-2 and TRBJ2-1 gives the whole variable domain GAGVSQSPSNKVTEKGKDVELRCDPISGHTALYWYRQSLGQGLEFLIYFQGNSAPDKSGLPSDRFSAERTGGSVSTLTIQRTQQEDSAVYLCASSYGQGSYNEQFFGPGTRLTVL.

The chain has TRBV7-9 and TRBJ2-2, with D possibly TRBD1 on 6 matching bases. Germline lookup yields CDR1 SEHNR and CDR2 FQNEAQ (reference sequence). The CDR3 spans 18 residues. Trimming left V 2 bases short and J 5 bases short, with 21 bases between. DNA for the CDR3: TGTGCCAGCAGCTTACTACCGGGACACGGGTTGGAAACCGGGGAGCTGTTTTTT. This translates into CASSLLPGHGLETGELFF.

The chain links TRBV25-1 to TRBJ2-6, with D possibly TRBD1 on 6 matching bases. There are 17 residues in the CDR3. CDR1 MGHDK and CDR2 SYGVNS come from the germline V gene. Trimming took 1 base from V and 4 from J, leaving 14 bases between them. CDR3 in DNA: TGTGCCAGCAGTGAATTCAACAGGGCAGCGGGGGCCAACGTCCTGACTTTC. Its protein is CASSEFNRAAGANVLTF.

DNA for the CDR3: TGTGCCAGCAGTCCTCAGGGGGCAGGGTCCTACGAGCAGTACTTC. Translating gives CASSPQGAGSYEQYF. This chain joins TRBV27 and TRBJ2-7; TRBD1 matches at 8 bases. CDR1 MNHEY and CDR2 SMNVEV come from the germline V gene (reference sequence). CDR3 length: 15 residues. The J segment lost 1 base and the V segment lost 5 bases, leaving 7 bases of the junction unmatched.

The rearrangement joins TRBV14 to TRBJ2-2; 7 bases are a match to TRBD1. This CDR3 spans 15 amino acids. The J segment lost 7 bases and the V segment lost 3 bases, leaving 8 bases of the junction unmatched. CDR1 SGHDN and CDR2 FVKESK come from the germline V gene. The CDR3 sequence is CASSQDRTPFGELFF. The CDR3 DNA reads TGTGCCAGCAGCCAGGACAGGACACCCTTCGGGGAGCTGTTTTTT.

In nucleotides, the CDR3 is TGTGCCAGCAGCCCTAGTCCAACTAATGAAAAACTGTTTTTT. It translates to CASSPSPTNEKLFF. This sequence joins TRBV9 and TRBJ1-4; no definite D call. Germline V CDR1 and CDR2: SGDLS, YYNGEE. Trimming removed 4 bases from V and 0 bases from J, with 7 bases in between. The length of the CDR3 is 14 residues.

The rearrangement joins TRBV5-6 to TRBJ2-2, with TRBD1 matching over 7 bases. In germline, CDR1 is SGHDT, CDR2 YYEEEE. The CDR3 contains 16 residues. The junction had 4 bases not matched to a gene; V was cut back by 1 base and J by 1 base. The CDR3 coding sequence is TGTGCCAGCAGCTTGCCGAGACAGGGGAACACCGGGGAGCTGTTTTTT. Translating it yields CASSLPRQGNTGELFF.

This chain connects TRBV5-1 to TRBJ2-1; TRBD1 matches at 11 bases. Germline trimming cut 0 bases from V and 8 bases from J; bases unmatched to any gene: 7. Germline values: CDR1 SGHRS, CDR2 YFSETQ. This CDR3 has 16 amino acids. The CDR3 loop is CASSLVWDRGFDEQFF. In DNA form, the CDR3 reads TGCGCCAGCAGCTTGGTATGGGACAGGGGGTTCGATGAGCAGTTCTTC.

V gene TRBV7-3 combines with J gene TRBJ1-2, with 8 bases aligning to TRBD1. The CDR3 has 14 amino acids. The V gene end was trimmed by 6 bases and the J gene end by 5 bases; junction bases not matched to a gene: 8. Germline V lookup: CDR1 SGHTA, CDR2 FQGTGA. The CDR3 is CASRTGTGVYGYTF. The DNA for the CDR3 is TGTGCCAGCAGGACCGGGACAGGCGTATATGGCTACACCTTC.

In its sample, this clone was seen a few times. The V call is TRBV6-5, the J call TRBJ2-5; tentatively, D is TRBD2 (6 bases). This CDR3 is built from 16 residues. Germline CDR1 is MNHEY and CDR2 is SVGAGI. V was pared by 0 bases and J by 5 bases, with 16 bases between. CDR3 amino acids: CASSYSWDLRGETQYF. In DNA, the CDR3 is TGTGCCAGCAGTTACTCCTGGGACTTGAGGGGCGAGACCCAGTACTTC.

The chain recombines TRBV7-2 with TRBJ2-7; TRBD1 matches 8 bases. Trimming cost V 4 bases and J 3 bases; bases outside gene matches: 2. This CDR3 comprises 13 residues. The germline gives CDR1 SGHTA, CDR2 FQGNSA. CDR3 in amino acids: CASSWGQVYEQYF. CDR3 in DNA: TGTGCCAGCAGCTGGGGACAGGTCTACGAGCAGTACTTC.

This chain connects TRBV6-2 or TRBV6-3 to TRBJ1-1; TRBD1 matches 7 bases. There are 16 residues in the CDR3. With V trimmed by 6 bases and J by 5 bases, 15 bases remained unmatched. The V gene's germline CDR1 is MNHEY and CDR2 SVGEGT. The CDR3 here is CASSPRDSRRGTEAFF. The CDR3 DNA reads TGTGCCAGCAGCCCTCGGGACAGCCGCCGGGGGACTGAAGCTTTCTTT.

This clone was found many times. CDR3 amino acids: CASSLVAGQGGSPLHF. CDR3 sequence (DNA): TGCGCCAGCAGCTTGGTGGCTGGACAGGGCGGGTCACCCCTCCACTTT. The chain recombines TRBV5-1 with TRBJ1-6, with 8 nucleotides matching TRBD1. Germline-derived CDR1 and CDR2 are SGHRS and YFSETQ. This CDR3 has 16 residues. The junction had 9 bases not matched to a gene; V was cut back by 0 bases and J by 10 bases.

This chain uses TRBV7-9 with TRBJ1-2, with D perhaps TRBD1 (6 bases). Trimming pared 11 bases from V and 6 bases from J, leaving 28 bases between. The CDR3 contains 16 residues. CDR1 SEHNR and CDR2 FQNEAQ come from the germline V gene (reference sequence). This chain's CDR3 is CAGGGPEQVSFHGYTF. The CDR3 DNA sequence: TGTGCCGGCGGGGGGCCTGAGCAGGTCTCCTTCCATGGCTACACCTTC.

The gene calls are TRBV2 and TRBJ2-3, with 12 bases aligning to TRBD2. Looked up from germline, CDR1 is SNHLY and CDR2 is FYNNEI. This CDR3 has 14 amino acids. V shed 7 bases, J shed 8 bases, and the junction held 7 bases outside the gene matches. The chain's CDR3 is CASTEATSGGTQYF. Written as DNA, the CDR3 is TGTGCCAGCACCGAGGCGACTAGCGGGGGTACGCAGTATTTT.